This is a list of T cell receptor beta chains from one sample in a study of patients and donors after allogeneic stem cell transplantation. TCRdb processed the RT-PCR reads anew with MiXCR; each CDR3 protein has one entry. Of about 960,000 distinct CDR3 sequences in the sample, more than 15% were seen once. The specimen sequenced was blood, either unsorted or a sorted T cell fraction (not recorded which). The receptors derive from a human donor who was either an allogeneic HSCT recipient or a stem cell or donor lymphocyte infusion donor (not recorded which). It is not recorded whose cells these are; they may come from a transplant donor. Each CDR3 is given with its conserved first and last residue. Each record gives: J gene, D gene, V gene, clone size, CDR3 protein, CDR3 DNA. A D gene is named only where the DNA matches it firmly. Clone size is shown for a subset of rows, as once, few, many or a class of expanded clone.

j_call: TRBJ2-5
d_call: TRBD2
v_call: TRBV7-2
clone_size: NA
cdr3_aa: CASSSGLAGVKTQYF
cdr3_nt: TGTGCCAGCAGCTCAGGACTAGCGGGAGTGAAGACCCAGTACTTC

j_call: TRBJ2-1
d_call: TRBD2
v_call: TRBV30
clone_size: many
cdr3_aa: CAWSAWTSVNEQFF
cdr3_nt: TGTGCCTGGAGCGCATGGACTAGCGTCAATGAGCAGTTCTTC

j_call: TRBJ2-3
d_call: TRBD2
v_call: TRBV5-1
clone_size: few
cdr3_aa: CASSLTGTSGVGTDTQYF
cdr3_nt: TGCGCCAGCAGCCTAACCGGGACTAGCGGGGTAGGCACAGATACGCAGTATTTT

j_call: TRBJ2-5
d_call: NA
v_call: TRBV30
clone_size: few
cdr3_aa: CAWSWGDTQYF
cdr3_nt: TGTGCCTGGAGTTGGGGGGACACCCAGTACTTC

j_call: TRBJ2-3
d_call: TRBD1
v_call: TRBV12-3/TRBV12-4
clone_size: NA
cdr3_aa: CASSDRQGAGTDTQYF
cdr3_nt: TGTGCCAGCAGTGACAGACAGGGGGCTGGCACAGATACGCAGTATTTT

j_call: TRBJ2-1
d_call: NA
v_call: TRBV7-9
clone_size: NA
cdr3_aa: CASSLGGRGPINEQFF
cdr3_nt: TGTGCCAGCAGCTTAGGTGGGCGGGGCCCCATCAATGAGCAGTTCTTC

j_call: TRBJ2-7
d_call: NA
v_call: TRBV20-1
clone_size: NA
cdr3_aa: CSARRPGGPYEQYF
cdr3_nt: TGCAGTGCTAGAAGGCCGGGCGGACCCTACGAGCAGTACTTC

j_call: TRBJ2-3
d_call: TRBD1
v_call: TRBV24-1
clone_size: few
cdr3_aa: CATSDLRDRVADTQYF
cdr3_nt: TGTGCCACCAGTGACCTCCGGGACAGGGTCGCAGATACGCAGTATTTT

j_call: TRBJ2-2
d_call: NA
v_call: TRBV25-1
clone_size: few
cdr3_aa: CASSDPGELFF
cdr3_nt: TGTGCCAGCAGTGACCCCGGGGAGCTGTTTTTT

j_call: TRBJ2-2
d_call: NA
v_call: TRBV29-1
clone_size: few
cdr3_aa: CSVEADAGELFF
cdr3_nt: TGCAGCGTTGAGGCGGACGCCGGGGAGCTGTTTTTT

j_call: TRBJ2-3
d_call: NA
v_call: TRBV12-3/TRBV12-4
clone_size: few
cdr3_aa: CASTESPLAQSTDTQYF
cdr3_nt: TGTGCCAGCACCGAATCACCCCTAGCGCAAAGCACAGATACGCAGTATTTT

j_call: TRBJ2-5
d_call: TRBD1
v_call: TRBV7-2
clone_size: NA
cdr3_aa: CASSSRDRGRGETQYF
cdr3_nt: TGTGCCAGCAGCTCCAGGGACAGGGGGCGGGGAGAGACCCAGTACTTC

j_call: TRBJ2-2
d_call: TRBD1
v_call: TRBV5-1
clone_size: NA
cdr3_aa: CASSLQGAPNTGELFF
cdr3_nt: TGCGCCAGCAGCTTACAGGGGGCCCCGAACACCGGGGAGCTGTTTTTT

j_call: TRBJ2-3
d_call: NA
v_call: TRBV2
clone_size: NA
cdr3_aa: CASSERAASTDTQYF
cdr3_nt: TGTGCCAGCAGTGAACGGGCGGCTAGCACAGATACGCAGTATTTT

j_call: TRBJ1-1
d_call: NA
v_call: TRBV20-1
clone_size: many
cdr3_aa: CSARGANTEAFF
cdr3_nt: TGCAGCGCTAGGGGGGCCAACACTGAAGCTTTCTTT

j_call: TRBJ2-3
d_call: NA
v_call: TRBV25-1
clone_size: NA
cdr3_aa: CASSDPPSTDTPYF
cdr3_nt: TGTGCCAGCAGTGATCCCCCTAGCACAGATACGCCGTATTTT

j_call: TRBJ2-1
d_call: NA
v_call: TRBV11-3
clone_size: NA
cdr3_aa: CASSLDGAPNNQFF
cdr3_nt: TGTGCCAGCAGCTTAGATGGAGCCCCCAACAATCAGTTCTTC

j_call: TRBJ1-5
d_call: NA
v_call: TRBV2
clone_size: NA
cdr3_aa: CASSGGDSNQPQHF
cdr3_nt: TGTGCCAGCAGCGGCGGGGATAGCAATCAGCCCCAGCATTTT

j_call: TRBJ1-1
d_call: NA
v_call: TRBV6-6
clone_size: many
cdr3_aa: CASSSRGAFF
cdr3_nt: TGTGCCAGCAGCAGTCGGGGAGCTTTCTTT

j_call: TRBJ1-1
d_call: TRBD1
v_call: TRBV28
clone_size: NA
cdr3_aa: CASSPITGEWSTEAFF
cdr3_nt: TGTGCCAGCAGTCCAATCACAGGGGAATGGAGCACTGAAGCTTTCTTT

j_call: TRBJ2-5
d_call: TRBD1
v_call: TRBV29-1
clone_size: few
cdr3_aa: CSVWTGGLGETQYF
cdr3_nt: TGCAGCGTATGGACAGGGGGTTTAGGGGAGACCCAGTACTTC

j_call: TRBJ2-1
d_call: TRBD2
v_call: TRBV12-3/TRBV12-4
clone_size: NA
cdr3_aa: CASRRAGLADSYNEQFF
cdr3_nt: TGTGCCAGCAGGCGCGCGGGACTAGCGGACTCCTACAATGAGCAGTTCTTC

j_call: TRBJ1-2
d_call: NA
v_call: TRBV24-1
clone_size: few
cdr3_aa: CATSAGPGINYGYTF
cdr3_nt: TGTGCCACCAGTGCGGGGCCAGGGATTAACTATGGCTACACCTTC

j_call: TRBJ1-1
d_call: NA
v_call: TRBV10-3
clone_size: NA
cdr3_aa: CATREGNTEAFF
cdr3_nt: TGTGCCACCCGGGAGGGGAACACTGAAGCTTTCTTT

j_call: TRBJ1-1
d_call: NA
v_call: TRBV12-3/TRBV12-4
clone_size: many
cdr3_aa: CASRGGGGNTEAFF
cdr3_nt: TGTGCCAGCAGAGGAGGAGGGGGGAACACTGAAGCTTTCTTT

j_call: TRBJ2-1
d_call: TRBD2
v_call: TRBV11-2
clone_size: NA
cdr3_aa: CASSLRYQPSGSRYEQFF
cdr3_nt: TGTGCCAGCAGCTTAAGGTACCAGCCCAGCGGGAGTAGGTATGAGCAGTTCTTC

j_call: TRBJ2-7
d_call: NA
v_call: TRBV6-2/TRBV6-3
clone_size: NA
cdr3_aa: CASSSPPQVYEQYF
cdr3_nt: TGTGCCAGCAGTTCTCCACCACAGGTGTACGAGCAGTACTTC

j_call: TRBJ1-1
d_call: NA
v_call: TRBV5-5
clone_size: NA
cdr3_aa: CASSLTPTALNTEAFF
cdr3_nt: TGTGCCAGCAGCTTGACCCCGACAGCTCTGAACACTGAAGCTTTCTTT

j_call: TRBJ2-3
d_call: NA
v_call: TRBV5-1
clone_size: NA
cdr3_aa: CASSLEWGTDTQYF
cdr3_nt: TGCGCCAGCAGCTTGGAGTGGGGCACAGATACGCAGTATTTT

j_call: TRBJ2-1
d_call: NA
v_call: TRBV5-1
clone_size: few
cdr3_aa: CASSSPRVSVNEQFF
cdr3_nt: TGCGCCAGCAGCTCCCCGCGGGTCTCAGTTAATGAGCAGTTCTTC

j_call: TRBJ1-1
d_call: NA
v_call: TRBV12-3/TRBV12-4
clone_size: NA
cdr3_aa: CASSLGTANYNTEAFF
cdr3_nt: TGTGCCAGCAGTTTAGGGACAGCAAACTACAACACTGAAGCTTTCTTT

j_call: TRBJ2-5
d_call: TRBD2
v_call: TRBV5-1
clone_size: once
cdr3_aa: CASSLGTSRQETQYF
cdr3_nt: TGCGCCAGCAGCTTGGGGACTAGCCGGCAAGAGACCCAGTACTTC

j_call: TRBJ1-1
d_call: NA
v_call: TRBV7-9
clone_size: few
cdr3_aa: CASSFSPTANMNTEAFF
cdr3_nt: TGTGCCAGCAGCTTTAGCCCGACGGCCAACATGAACACTGAAGCTTTCTTT

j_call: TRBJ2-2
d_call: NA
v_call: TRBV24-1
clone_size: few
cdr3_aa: CATGEQGLAGELFF
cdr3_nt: TGTGCCACGGGGGAACAGGGTCTGGCCGGGGAGCTGTTTTTT

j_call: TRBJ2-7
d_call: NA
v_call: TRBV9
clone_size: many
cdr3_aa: CASSTGLLKDEQYF
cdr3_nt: TGTGCCAGCAGTACAGGTCTCCTGAAGGACGAGCAGTACTTC

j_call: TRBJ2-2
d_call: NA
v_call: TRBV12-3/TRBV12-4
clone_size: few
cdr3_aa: CASSFPEGGTGELFF
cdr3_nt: TGTGCCAGCAGTTTCCCAGAGGGGGGGACCGGGGAGCTGTTTTTT

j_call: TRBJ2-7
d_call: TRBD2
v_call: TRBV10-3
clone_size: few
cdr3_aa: CAISAGTTYEQYF
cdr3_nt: TGTGCCATCAGTGCCGGGACTACCTACGAGCAGTACTTC

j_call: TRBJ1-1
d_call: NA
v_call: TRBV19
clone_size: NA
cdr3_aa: CASKKDRSNTEAFF
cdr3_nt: TGTGCCAGTAAGAAGGACAGATCCAACACTGAAGCTTTCTTT

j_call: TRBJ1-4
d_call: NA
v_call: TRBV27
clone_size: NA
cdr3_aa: CASSLGPTVILEKLFF
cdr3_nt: TGTGCCAGCAGTTTAGGGCCGACAGTTATACTTGAAAAACTGTTTTTT

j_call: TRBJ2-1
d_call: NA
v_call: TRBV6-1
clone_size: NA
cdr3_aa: CASSVGHGNEQFF
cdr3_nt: TGTGCCAGCAGTGTTGGGCATGGGAATGAGCAGTTCTTC

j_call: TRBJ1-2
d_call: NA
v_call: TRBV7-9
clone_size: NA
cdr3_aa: CASSLAALYGYTF
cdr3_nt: TGTGCCAGCAGCTTAGCGGCCCTCTATGGCTACACCTTC

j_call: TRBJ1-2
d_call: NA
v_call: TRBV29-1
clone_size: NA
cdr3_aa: CSVAVQGPMSGYTF
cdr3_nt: TGCAGCGTGGCGGTACAGGGTCCAATGTCGGGCTACACCTTC

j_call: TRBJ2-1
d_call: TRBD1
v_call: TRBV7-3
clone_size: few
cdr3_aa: CASSSIQGAEQFF
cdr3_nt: TGTGCCAGCAGCTCAATACAGGGGGCTGAGCAGTTCTTC

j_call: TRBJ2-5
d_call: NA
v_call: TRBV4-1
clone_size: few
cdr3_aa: CASSQDRTNLETQYF
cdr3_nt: TGCGCCAGCAGCCAAGATCGGACTAACCTGGAGACCCAGTACTTC

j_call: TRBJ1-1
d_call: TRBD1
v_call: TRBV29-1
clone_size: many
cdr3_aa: CSVVDRGDTEAFF
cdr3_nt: TGCAGCGTAGTGGACAGGGGGGACACTGAAGCTTTCTTT

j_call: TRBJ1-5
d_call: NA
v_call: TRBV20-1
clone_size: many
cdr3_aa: CSAGQTVVGDQPQHF
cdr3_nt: TGCAGTGCGGGGCAGACAGTGGTGGGAGATCAGCCCCAGCATTTT

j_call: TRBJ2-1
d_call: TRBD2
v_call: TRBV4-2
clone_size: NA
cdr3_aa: CASSPPPTSGGADFF
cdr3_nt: TGTGCCAGCAGTCCCCCCCCGACTAGCGGGGGGGCGGATTTCTTC

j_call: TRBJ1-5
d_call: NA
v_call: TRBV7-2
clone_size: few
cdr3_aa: CASSPPTPNSNQPQHF
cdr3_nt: TGTGCCAGCAGCCCTCCCACCCCAAATAGCAATCAGCCCCAGCATTTT

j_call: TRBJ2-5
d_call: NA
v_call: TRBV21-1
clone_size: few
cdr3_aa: CASSTRDRSMDRETQYF
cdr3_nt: TGTGCCAGCAGCACGCGGGACAGGAGTATGGATCGGGAGACCCAGTACTTC

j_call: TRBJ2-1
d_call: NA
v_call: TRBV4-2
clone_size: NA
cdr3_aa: CASSQNLGNEQFF
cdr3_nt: TGTGCCAGCAGCCAAAACCTTGGCAATGAGCAGTTCTTC

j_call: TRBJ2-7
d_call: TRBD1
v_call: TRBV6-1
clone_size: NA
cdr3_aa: CASRDRENDDEQYF
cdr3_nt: TGTGCCAGCAGGGACAGGGAAAATGATGACGAGCAGTACTTC

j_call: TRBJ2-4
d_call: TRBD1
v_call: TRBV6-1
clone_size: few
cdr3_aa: CASSQNRDSGAKNIQYF
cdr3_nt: TGTGCCAGCAGTCAAAACCGGGACAGCGGAGCCAAAAACATTCAGTACTTC